Listed below are T cell receptor beta chains from one sample, sequenced in a study of CD8 T cells in ankylosing spondylitis. TCRdb fed the 5' RACE reads into MiXCR, producing one record per CDR3 protein. Among 310,000 or so distinct CDR3 sequences, about 19% were seen once, and the ten largest hold roughly 7.4%. The sequenced sample consisted of blood, either unsorted or a sorted T cell fraction (not recorded which). These receptor sequences come from a male donor with ankylosing spondylitis or in good health (not recorded which). Both conserved end residues are part of each CDR3. The order of the fields is V gene, D gene, clone size, J gene, CDR3 DNA, CDR3 protein. D genes are given only for firm matches. Clone size is not always given. Where it is, it says once, few, many or a class for expanded clones.

v_call: TRBV20-1; d_call: NA; clone_size: NA; j_call: TRBJ2-5; cdr3_nt: TGCAGTGCGTCAGTCGGGACAAATCAAGAGACCCAGTACTTC; cdr3_aa: CSASVGTNQETQYF
v_call: TRBV29-1; d_call: NA; clone_size: many; j_call: TRBJ2-1; cdr3_nt: TGCAGCGTTGAAGATCCGTCCGGGCCCTACAATGAGCAGTTCTTC; cdr3_aa: CSVEDPSGPYNEQFF
v_call: TRBV12-3/TRBV12-4; d_call: TRBD2; clone_size: few; j_call: TRBJ2-1; cdr3_nt: TGTGCCAGCAGTCCCCCAGGTCAGCGGGGGGGCAATGAGCAGTTCTTC; cdr3_aa: CASSPPGQRGGNEQFF
v_call: TRBV7-2; d_call: NA; clone_size: few; j_call: TRBJ2-1; cdr3_nt: TGTGCCAGCAGCTTAGGGTTATACAATGAGCAGTTCTTC; cdr3_aa: CASSLGLYNEQFF
v_call: TRBV7-3; d_call: TRBD1; clone_size: NA; j_call: TRBJ2-1; cdr3_nt: TGTGCCAGCAGCCTCACAAGGACAGGGTTTAGTGAGCAGTTCTTC; cdr3_aa: CASSLTRTGFSEQFF
v_call: TRBV29-1; d_call: TRBD1; clone_size: NA; j_call: TRBJ2-5; cdr3_nt: TGCAGCGCAGGGTCGTGGACAGGGGGACACCGAGAGACCCAGTACTTC; cdr3_aa: CSAGSWTGGHRETQYF
v_call: TRBV5-1; d_call: TRBD2; clone_size: many; j_call: TRBJ2-1; cdr3_nt: TGCGCCAGCAGCCGGGGACTAGCGGGGGGTCCTTACAATGAGCAGTTCTTC; cdr3_aa: CASSRGLAGGPYNEQFF
v_call: TRBV5-1; d_call: NA; clone_size: many; j_call: TRBJ2-3; cdr3_nt: TGCGCCAGCAGCTTGAAAAAAGATACGCAGTATTTT; cdr3_aa: CASSLKKDTQYF
v_call: TRBV12-3/TRBV12-4; d_call: TRBD2; clone_size: NA; j_call: TRBJ2-1; cdr3_nt: TGTGCCACGCACCAGGGAGGGAATGAGCAGTTCTTC; cdr3_aa: CATHQGGNEQFF
v_call: TRBV29-1; d_call: TRBD2; clone_size: many; j_call: TRBJ2-1; cdr3_nt: TGCAGCGGCCAGGCGGCGGGAGGGTCCTACAATGAGCAGTTCTTC; cdr3_aa: CSGQAAGGSYNEQFF
v_call: TRBV9; d_call: NA; clone_size: few; j_call: TRBJ2-1; cdr3_nt: TGTGCCAGCAGCGTAGGGGCAGGCAATGAGCAGTTCTTC; cdr3_aa: CASSVGAGNEQFF
v_call: TRBV12-3/TRBV12-4; d_call: NA; clone_size: few; j_call: TRBJ1-2; cdr3_nt: TGTGCCAGCAGGGAGCGTACAGGGTTAGGCAACTATGGCTACACCTTC; cdr3_aa: CASRERTGLGNYGYTF
v_call: TRBV6-1; d_call: NA; clone_size: NA; j_call: TRBJ2-5; cdr3_nt: TGTGCCAGCAGGGAGGGATATCAAGAGACCCAGTACTTC; cdr3_aa: CASREGYQETQYF
v_call: TRBV27; d_call: NA; clone_size: many; j_call: TRBJ1-2; cdr3_nt: TGTGCCAGCAGTTTGAGAGGGGGAGGGTATGGCTACACCTTC; cdr3_aa: CASSLRGGGYGYTF
v_call: TRBV5-1; d_call: NA; clone_size: NA; j_call: TRBJ1-3; cdr3_nt: TGCGCCAGCAGCTTGGCCGAGGGGGGCGCTGGAAACACCATATATTTT; cdr3_aa: CASSLAEGGAGNTIYF
v_call: TRBV9; d_call: NA; clone_size: few; j_call: TRBJ2-1; cdr3_nt: TGTGCCAGCAGCGCGAGGGAGCGGGCGAGCTCCTACAATGAGCAGTTCTTC; cdr3_aa: CASSARERASSYNEQFF
v_call: TRBV20-1; d_call: NA; clone_size: NA; j_call: TRBJ2-3; cdr3_nt: TGCAGTGCTAGGAAGACAGGCACAGATACGCAGTATTTT; cdr3_aa: CSARKTGTDTQYF
v_call: TRBV7-2; d_call: NA; clone_size: NA; j_call: TRBJ2-3; cdr3_nt: TGTGCCAGCAGCTCAGAGCTGGGGGCTGATACGCAGTATTTT; cdr3_aa: CASSSELGADTQYF
v_call: TRBV28; d_call: NA; clone_size: NA; j_call: TRBJ1-6; cdr3_nt: TGTGCCAGCAGTTTATCCGGGGTTGGGGTGAAATCACCCCTCCACTTT; cdr3_aa: CASSLSGVGVKSPLHF
v_call: TRBV11-2; d_call: NA; clone_size: NA; j_call: TRBJ1-5; cdr3_nt: TGTGCCAGCAGCATAGCTGAGGGTCAGCCCCAGCATTTT; cdr3_aa: CASSIAEGQPQHF
v_call: TRBV12-3/TRBV12-4; d_call: TRBD1; clone_size: NA; j_call: TRBJ2-5; cdr3_nt: TGTGCCAGCACCGGGCCACAGGGGGCCCAAGAGACCCAGTACTTC; cdr3_aa: CASTGPQGAQETQYF
v_call: TRBV29-1; d_call: TRBD2; clone_size: many; j_call: TRBJ2-3; cdr3_nt: TGCAGCGTTGCCCCGGGGGGATCAGATACGCAGTATTTT; cdr3_aa: CSVAPGGSDTQYF
v_call: TRBV4-1; d_call: NA; clone_size: many; j_call: TRBJ2-1; cdr3_nt: TGCGCCAGCAGCCAACTGGGGTTCTACAATGAGCAGTTCTTC; cdr3_aa: CASSQLGFYNEQFF
v_call: TRBV6-1; d_call: NA; clone_size: NA; j_call: TRBJ2-3; cdr3_nt: TGTGCCAGCAACCACGAGACTAGCACAGATACGCAGTATTTT; cdr3_aa: CASNHETSTDTQYF
v_call: TRBV29-1; d_call: NA; clone_size: NA; j_call: TRBJ1-1; cdr3_nt: TGCAGCGTTGGACCGAGGGACACTGAAGCTTTCTTT; cdr3_aa: CSVGPRDTEAFF
v_call: TRBV21-1; d_call: NA; clone_size: few; j_call: TRBJ1-4; cdr3_nt: TGTGCCAACCGAGGGGGGGGTCCGGGTGAAAAACTGTTTTTT; cdr3_aa: CANRGGGPGEKLFF
v_call: TRBV12-3/TRBV12-4; d_call: NA; clone_size: few; j_call: TRBJ2-5; cdr3_nt: TGTGCCAGCAGTTTAGCCGGGACAGAGACCCAGTACTTC; cdr3_aa: CASSLAGTETQYF
v_call: TRBV19; d_call: NA; clone_size: NA; j_call: TRBJ2-3; cdr3_nt: TGTGCCAGTAGTATTGCACGCACAGATACGCAGTATTTT; cdr3_aa: CASSIARTDTQYF
v_call: TRBV29-1; d_call: NA; clone_size: NA; j_call: TRBJ1-5; cdr3_nt: TGCAGCGTACTCCAGGGGAGCAATCAGCCCCAGCATTTT; cdr3_aa: CSVLQGSNQPQHF
v_call: TRBV7-7; d_call: NA; clone_size: NA; j_call: TRBJ2-1; cdr3_nt: TGTGCCAGCAGCCCAACACCAAACTCCTACAATGAGCAGTTCTTC; cdr3_aa: CASSPTPNSYNEQFF
v_call: TRBV5-1; d_call: TRBD2; clone_size: NA; j_call: TRBJ2-2; cdr3_nt: TGCGCCAGCAGCGGGGACGGGAGGGGCACCGGGGAGCTGTTTTTT; cdr3_aa: CASSGDGRGTGELFF
v_call: TRBV20-1; d_call: TRBD2; clone_size: few; j_call: TRBJ2-3; cdr3_nt: TGCAGTGCTAGAGATCTAGCGGGAACTAGCACAGATACGCAGTATTTT; cdr3_aa: CSARDLAGTSTDTQYF
v_call: TRBV29-1; d_call: NA; clone_size: many; j_call: TRBJ1-3; cdr3_nt: TGCAGCGTTGAAGGAGTCGGCCGCTCTGGAAACACCATATATTTT; cdr3_aa: CSVEGVGRSGNTIYF
v_call: TRBV10-1; d_call: NA; clone_size: NA; j_call: TRBJ2-6; cdr3_nt: TGCGCCAGCAGTGAGGTACAGGCGAGCTCTGGGGCCAACGTCCTGACTTTC; cdr3_aa: CASSEVQASSGANVLTF
v_call: TRBV12-3/TRBV12-4; d_call: NA; clone_size: NA; j_call: TRBJ1-2; cdr3_nt: TGTGCCAGCACCCTCACCGGGCAGAAAAACTATGGCTACACCTTC; cdr3_aa: CASTLTGQKNYGYTF
v_call: TRBV12-3/TRBV12-4; d_call: NA; clone_size: NA; j_call: TRBJ1-3; cdr3_nt: TGTGCCAGCACCCCGGGGCTAGGAAACACCATATATTTT; cdr3_aa: CASTPGLGNTIYF
v_call: TRBV20-1; d_call: TRBD1; clone_size: NA; j_call: TRBJ1-5; cdr3_nt: TGCTGTTTCTGGGGCCAGGGGGCAATTGGGGGCAATCAGCCCCAGCATTTT; cdr3_aa: CCFWGQGAIGGNQPQHF
v_call: TRBV5-1; d_call: NA; clone_size: NA; j_call: TRBJ1-4; cdr3_nt: TGCGCCAGCAGCTTGGCCTATAGGTTGGGAGAAAAACTGTTTTTT; cdr3_aa: CASSLAYRLGEKLFF
v_call: TRBV20-1; d_call: NA; clone_size: few; j_call: TRBJ2-1; cdr3_nt: TGCAGTGCTAGACGACCCTCGAACTCCTACAATGAGCAGTTCTTC; cdr3_aa: CSARRPSNSYNEQFF
v_call: TRBV2; d_call: NA; clone_size: NA; j_call: TRBJ2-6; cdr3_nt: TGTGCCAGCGGAGGGAGTTTCACTGGGGCCAACGTCCTGACTTTC; cdr3_aa: CASGGSFTGANVLTF
v_call: TRBV10-1; d_call: TRBD1; clone_size: NA; j_call: TRBJ2-2; cdr3_nt: TGCGCCAGCAGTGAGTCAGGGGGCACCACCGGGGAGCTGTTTTTT; cdr3_aa: CASSESGGTTGELFF
v_call: TRBV20-1; d_call: NA; clone_size: few; j_call: TRBJ2-3; cdr3_nt: TGCAGTGCTAGAGATGCCAGCGTAGATACGCAGTATTTT; cdr3_aa: CSARDASVDTQYF
v_call: TRBV5-1; d_call: TRBD1; clone_size: NA; j_call: TRBJ1-1; cdr3_nt: TGCGCCAGCAGCGGCGAGACAGGGGTTGGCACTGAAGCTTTCTTT; cdr3_aa: CASSGETGVGTEAFF
v_call: TRBV5-5; d_call: TRBD1; clone_size: few; j_call: TRBJ1-1; cdr3_nt: TGTGCCAGCAGCCGGGACAGGGGGAGGACTGAAGCTTTCTTT; cdr3_aa: CASSRDRGRTEAFF
v_call: TRBV20-1; d_call: NA; clone_size: few; j_call: TRBJ1-1; cdr3_nt: TGCAGTGCTCGACACCCGAGGGGTCTTAAGAACACTGAAGCTTTCTTT; cdr3_aa: CSARHPRGLKNTEAFF
v_call: TRBV6-4; d_call: NA; clone_size: NA; j_call: TRBJ2-6; cdr3_nt: TGTGCCAGCACCCCCGGGCCTGGGGCCAACGTCCTGACTTTC; cdr3_aa: CASTPGPGANVLTF
v_call: TRBV6-2/TRBV6-3; d_call: TRBD2; clone_size: many; j_call: TRBJ2-3; cdr3_nt: TGTGCCAGCGTTAGCGGGGGAGCCGATACGCAGTATTTT; cdr3_aa: CASVSGGADTQYF
v_call: TRBV14; d_call: TRBD2; clone_size: few; j_call: TRBJ2-1; cdr3_nt: TGTGCCAGCAGCCAAGTAATCGGGACTAGCGGGGGGGCTCGAGGGTCCTACAATGAGCAGTTCTTC; cdr3_aa: CASSQVIGTSGGARGSYNEQFF
v_call: TRBV20-1; d_call: TRBD1; clone_size: NA; j_call: TRBJ2-1; cdr3_nt: TGCAGTGCTAGAGTTGGGTGGGGTGCTCCGGGACAGCTCTCCTACAATGAGCAGTTCTTC; cdr3_aa: CSARVGWGAPGQLSYNEQFF
v_call: TRBV20-1; d_call: NA; clone_size: few; j_call: TRBJ2-2; cdr3_nt: TGCAGTGCTAGAGGGAGGGGGGGGCGCAACACCGGGGAGCTGTTTTTT; cdr3_aa: CSARGRGGRNTGELFF
v_call: TRBV5-1; d_call: NA; clone_size: few; j_call: TRBJ2-2; cdr3_nt: TGCGCCAGCAGCCTGGCGAGTTTGGACACCGGGGAGCTGTTTTTT; cdr3_aa: CASSLASLDTGELFF
v_call: TRBV20-1; d_call: NA; clone_size: many; j_call: TRBJ1-3; cdr3_nt: TGCAGTGCTAGCGCCAGTGCGTCGGTGGGAAACACCATATATTTT; cdr3_aa: CSASASASVGNTIYF
v_call: TRBV5-4; d_call: TRBD1; clone_size: NA; j_call: TRBJ1-4; cdr3_nt: TGTGCCAGCAGCTTGGGCCGGACAGGGGCAAATGAAAAACTGTTTTTT; cdr3_aa: CASSLGRTGANEKLFF
v_call: TRBV7-2; d_call: NA; clone_size: NA; j_call: TRBJ1-5; cdr3_nt: TGTGCCAGCAGCTTTGGCGACTATAGCAATCAGCCCCAGCATTTT; cdr3_aa: CASSFGDYSNQPQHF
v_call: TRBV5-5; d_call: TRBD1; clone_size: few; j_call: TRBJ1-1; cdr3_nt: TGTGCCAGCAGCTGGGCGGGACAGAGTAACTCTGAAGCTTTCTTT; cdr3_aa: CASSWAGQSNSEAFF